What follows are 8 T cell receptor beta chains derived from one specimen sequenced in a study of blood T cells in healthy people across ages. Next came a second PCR, run for roughly 6 to 11 cycles, which used a sample-barcoded 5' primer along with a J-beta primer mix. Via MiXCR, TCRdb re-called the 5' RACE reads, giving one row per CDR3 protein. The sample gives hundreds of thousands of distinct CDR3 sequences, roughly three fifths of which show up once; approximately 24% is in the top ten. Sequences were obtained from blood. All receptors derive from a man aged 40-50 years in good health.

This clonotype was seen more than once but under ten times. The chain uses TRBV14 and TRBJ2-5; TRBD1 aligns across 10 bases. Germline CDR1 reads SGHDN; CDR2 reads FVKESK. The CDR3 is made up of 15 amino acids. The trim removed 4 bases at V and 11 bases at J, leaving 13 bases unmatched. The CDR3 coding sequence is TGTGCCAGCAGCCCGAGGGGGACAGGGGCCTTAAAGCAGTACTTC. Residues: CASSPRGTGALKQYF.

The sample holds a few counts of this clonotype. The chain is built from TRBV29-1 and TRBJ2-5; D unresolved. This CDR3 spans 12 amino acids. V gave up 6 bases and J gave up 0 bases, with 8 bases separating them. Germline V gene data show CDR1 as SQVTM and CDR2 as ANQGSEA. CDR3 nucleotide sequence: TGCAGCGTGAGACAAGACCAAGAGACCCAGTACTTC. It codes for CSVRQDQETQYF.

The table lists this clonotype with a few counts. CDR3 nucleotide sequence: TGCAGTGCTAGCGAAGGAGGGTTCTACGAGCAGTACTTC. It specifies CSASEGGFYEQYF. V is TRBV20-1 and J is TRBJ2-7; D may be TRBD2 (6 bases). V lost 3 bases, J lost 3 bases, and 12 bases lay in between. Germline CDR1 DFQATT, CDR2 SNEGSKA (reference sequence). The CDR3 has 13 amino acids.

This chain uses TRBV4-3 with TRBJ2-6; 7 bases are a match to TRBD1. CDR1 is LGHNA, CDR2 YSLEER, per germline. V dropped 4 bases and J dropped 2; count of bases not matched to a gene: 5. The CDR3 loop spans 16 amino acids. CDR3 DNA sequence: TGCGCCAGCAGCCCCCAGGACAGGACTGGGGCCAACGTCCTGACTTTC. It is translated as CASSPQDRTGANVLTF.

This clonotype came up a few times. The V gene is TRBV20-1, the J gene TRBJ2-4; the D call may be TRBD1 or TRBD2 (5 bases each). V lost 4 bases and J lost 9, with 19 bases in between. Germline values: CDR1 DFQATT, CDR2 SNEGSKA (reference sequence). The CDR3 covers 14 residues. In DNA, the CDR3 is TGCAGTGCTACTTGGGGCCACGGCGAGGGCATTCAGTACTTC. Encoded protein: CSATWGHGEGIQYF.

The genes are TRBV7-9 and TRBJ2-1, with a tentative D call TRBD1 (6 bases). CDR3 size: 16 residues. Germline V CDR1 and CDR2: SEHNR, FQNEAQ (reference sequence). V gave up 2 bases and J gave up 7 bases, with 18 bases separating them. The CDR3 DNA is TGTGCCAGCAGCTTATCACAGGGTGGGGCTAATAATGAGCAGTTCTTC. Translated: CASSLSQGGANNEQFF.

The J gene is TRBJ1-2, the V gene TRBV20-1, with D hard to call. V gave up 6 bases and J gave up 4 bases, with 18 bases separating them. Germline V CDR1 and CDR2: DFQATT, SNEGSKA (reference sequence). The length of the CDR3 is 14 residues. CDR3 nucleotide sequence: TGCAGTGCACGGACGGGCCCGGCGGCCTATGGCTACACCTTC. Protein: CSARTGPAAYGYTF.

This clonotype was picked up a small number of times. The V gene is TRBV4-2, the J gene TRBJ2-3, with 9 nucleotides matching TRBD2. The trim removed 1 base at V and 4 bases at J, leaving 3 bases unmatched. The CDR3 runs to 15 residues. Looked up from germline, CDR1 is LGHNA and CDR2 is YNFKEQ. CDR3 coding DNA: TGTGCCAGCAGCCAAGGGACTAGCGTAGCAGATACGCAGTATTTT. Its protein is CASSQGTSVADTQYF.